Presented here are 15 T cell receptor beta chains from one specimen sequenced in a study of blood T cell repertoires in COVID-19. Assay used: immunoSEQ multiplex PCR; TCRdb lists only in-frame clones, some missing. The table shows under 75,000 clones, with around four fifths occurring only once. The sequenced sample consisted of peripheral blood. The source of these receptors is a man aged 60 to 75 with acute or convalescent COVID-19.

The chain recombines TRBV5-1 with TRBJ2-5, with 8 positions matching TRBD1. The CDR3 covers 14 residues. Germline CDR1 reads SGHRS; CDR2 reads YFSETQ. V lost 4 bases to trimming and J lost 1 base; unmatched junction nucleotides: 3. CDR3 in DNA: TGCGCCAGCAGCCAGGGGGCTTTCCAAGAGACCCAGTACTTC. The encoded protein is CASSQGAFQETQYF.

The sample holds a few counts of this clone. The chain couples TRBV3-1 (or the pseudogene TRBV3-2) to TRBJ1-2; TRBD1 might be the D (5 bases). This CDR3 is built from 13 residues. The V end lost 4 bases, the J end lost 6 bases, and 12 bases lay between the germline ends. Germline V gene data show CDR1 as LGHDT and CDR2 as YNNKEL (reference sequence). The CDR3, as DNA: TGTGCCAGCAGCCCCCAGGGCAATGATGGCTACACCTTC. It codes for CASSPQGNDGYTF.

The chain links TRBV6-1 to TRBJ2-1; D may be TRBD2 (5 bases). The CDR3 consists of 15 residues. Trimming took 3 bases from V and 0 from J, leaving 9 bases between them. Germline CDR1 and CDR2: MNHNS and SASEGT. CDR3 residues: CASSDDRDSYNEQFF. The CDR3 DNA reads as TGTGCCAGCAGTGACGACCGGGACTCCTACAATGAGCAGTTCTTC.

This clone has a count of ten or more. This CDR3 is CASSERGIGEQYV. DNA for the CDR3: TGTGCCAGCAGTGAAAGAGGTATAGGCGAGCAGTACGTC. The chain combines TRBV6-1 with TRBJ2-7; no reliable D call. The germline V gene encodes CDR1 MNHNS and CDR2 SASEGT. This CDR3 spans 13 amino acids. V shed 2 bases and J shed 6 bases, with 11 bases lying between them.

This chain links TRBV2 with TRBJ2-3; D is possibly TRBD2 (5 bases). Trimming removed 4 bases from V and 2 bases from J, with 13 bases in between. Germline CDR1 reads SNHLY; CDR2 reads FYNNEI. The CDR3 is 15 amino acids. CDR3 in amino acids: CASSVNGLTTDTQYF. CDR3 bases: TGTGCCAGCAGTGTAAACGGACTCACCACAGATACGCAGTATTTT.

This clone was found once. This chain uses TRBV21-1 with TRBJ1-1; whether TRBD1, the table's D call, matches the DNA was not checked. TRBV21-1 is a recognized pseudogene. The CDR3 is 14 amino acids. The CDR3 DNA reads as TGTGCCAGCAGCCCAAACGGACATCACACTGAAGCTTTCTTT. It yields the protein CASSPNGHHTEAFF.

V is TRBV5-5 and J is TRBJ1-5; 9 bases line up with TRBD1. This CDR3 contains 17 residues. The ends lost 4 bases at V and 4 bases at J; junction bases unmatched: 12. Germline lookup yields CDR1 SGHKS and CDR2 YYEKEE (reference sequence). The chain's CDR3 is CASSTTGTGRKNQPQHF. The CDR3 region has the DNA TGTGCCAGCAGCACTACTGGGACAGGGAGAAAGAATCAGCCCCAGCATTTT.

This clone was seen a handful of times. The V call is TRBV19, the J call TRBJ2-2; D is possibly TRBD1 (6 bases). The V end lost 8 bases, the J end lost 8 bases, and 12 bases lay between the germline ends. Germline V lookup: CDR1 LNHDA, CDR2 SQIVND (reference sequence). The CDR3 runs 12 residues. CDR3 nucleotide sequence: TGTGCCAGTCGGAGACAGGCGGGGGAGCTGTTTTTT. This gives the protein CASRRQAGELFF.

The rearrangement uses TRBV6-5 and TRBJ2-1; 12 bases fit TRBD2. The CDR3 spans 15 residues. The germline V gene has CDR1 MNHEY and CDR2 SVGAGI. V lost 6 bases and J lost 3; bases outside the gene matches: 3. As DNA, the CDR3 is TGTGCCAGCAGACTAGCGGGAGGCGGCTACAATGAGCAGTTCTTC. It translates to CASRLAGGGYNEQFF.

This clone was seen a few times. V usage is TRBV5-1 and J usage is TRBJ1-3; TRBD1 aligns across 8 bases. Losses at the gene ends were 3 bases for V and 0 bases for J; bases not matched to a gene: 14. The CDR3 covers 19 residues. Germline V gene lookup returns CDR1 SGHRS and CDR2 YFSETQ. The CDR3: CASSSAGTGNRFSGNTIYF. As DNA, the CDR3 is TGCGCCAGCAGCTCGGCCGGGACAGGTAACCGCTTCTCTGGAAACACCATATATTTT.

The sample holds a few counts of this clone. V and J are TRBV6-5 and TRBJ1-5; 7 positions match TRBD1. There are 14 residues in the CDR3. Germline values: CDR1 MNHEY, CDR2 SVGAGI. The J segment lost 6 bases and the V segment lost 6 bases, leaving 8 bases of the junction unmatched. In DNA form, the CDR3 reads TGTGCCAGCAGACTTGACAGGGCAGGTCAGCCCCAGCATTTT. Translated, it gives CASRLDRAGQPQHF.

The chain couples TRBV28 to TRBJ2-7; 10 bases are a match to TRBD1. This CDR3 is 15 amino acids long. V lost 5 bases to trimming and J lost 5 bases; unmatched junction nucleotides: 9. Per germline, CDR1 MDHEN and CDR2 SYDVKM. In DNA, the CDR3 is TGTGCCAGCAGTCTCCCCGGGACAGGGGCGAACGAGCAGTACTTC. Translated: CASSLPGTGANEQYF.

This chain uses TRBV2 with TRBJ2-3, with 7 bases matching TRBD2. The CDR3 loop spans 16 amino acids. V lost 7 bases to trimming and J lost 2 bases; unmatched junction nucleotides: 12. Germline CDR1 is SNHLY and CDR2 is FYNNEI. Written as DNA, the CDR3 is TGTGCCAGCACGGGAGGAGAACTAGCCCTCACAGATACGCAGTATTTT. It is translated as CASTGGELALTDTQYF. Combining the CDR3 with reference TRBV2 and TRBJ2-3 gives the whole variable domain EPEVTQTPSHQVTQMGQEVILRCVPISNHLYFYWYRQILGQKVEFLVSFYNNEISEKSEIFDDQFSVERPDGSNFTLKIRSTKLEDSAMYFCASTGGELALTDTQYFGPGTRLTVL.

This chain uses TRBV18 with TRBJ2-7, with TRBD1 matching 8 bases. This CDR3 contains 17 residues. J was trimmed by 1 base and V by 3 bases; bases with no gene match: 11. In germline, CDR1 is KGHSH, CDR2 LQKENI. The CDR3 DNA reads TGTGCCAGCTCACCGACGCGACAGGGGTCGCCTTCCTACGAGCAGTACGTC. Its protein is CASSPTRQGSPSYEQYV.

The chain joins TRBV4-2 to TRBJ2-1; TRBD2 aligns across 13 bases. V gave up 3 bases and J gave up 5 bases; unmatched junction bases: 4. The CDR3 sequence is 16 residues long. The germline CDR1 and CDR2 sequences are LGHNA and YNFKEQ. The CDR3 reads CASSQATSGRDNEQFF. DNA of the CDR3: TGTGCCAGCAGCCAGGCCACTAGCGGGAGGGACAATGAGCAGTTCTTC.